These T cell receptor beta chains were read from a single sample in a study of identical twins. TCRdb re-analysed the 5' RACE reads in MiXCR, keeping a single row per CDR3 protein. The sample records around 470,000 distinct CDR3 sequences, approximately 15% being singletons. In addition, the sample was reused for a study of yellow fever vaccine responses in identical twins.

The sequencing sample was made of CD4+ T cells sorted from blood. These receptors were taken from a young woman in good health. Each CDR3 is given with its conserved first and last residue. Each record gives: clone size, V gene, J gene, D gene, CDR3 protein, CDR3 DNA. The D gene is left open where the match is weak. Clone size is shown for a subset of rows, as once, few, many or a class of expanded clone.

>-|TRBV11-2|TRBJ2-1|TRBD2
CASSSPPGTSGWSSYNEQFF
TGTGCCAGCAGCTCTCCCCCCGGGACTAGCGGGTGGAGCTCCTACAATGAGCAGTTCTTC
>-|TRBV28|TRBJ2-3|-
CASSHQGRVRDTQYF
TGTGCCAGCAGTCATCAGGGCCGAGTGAGGGATACGCAGTATTTT
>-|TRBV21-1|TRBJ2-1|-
CASSKAASRNNEQFF
TGTGCCAGCAGCAAAGCCGCTAGCCGCAACAATGAGCAGTTCTTC
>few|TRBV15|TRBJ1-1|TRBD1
CATSRATGTGTEAFF
TGTGCCACCAGCAGAGCGACAGGGACGGGCACTGAAGCTTTCTTT
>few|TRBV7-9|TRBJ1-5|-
CASSLAGGNNQPQHF
TGTGCCAGCAGCTTAGCGGGGGGAAACAATCAGCCCCAGCATTTT
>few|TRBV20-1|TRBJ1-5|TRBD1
CSAATGDNNQPQHF
TGCAGTGCCGCGACAGGGGACAACAATCAGCCCCAGCATTTT
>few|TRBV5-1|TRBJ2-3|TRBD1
CASSLGQGIRNTQYF
TGCGCCAGCAGCTTGGGACAGGGAATAAGAAATACGCAGTATTTT
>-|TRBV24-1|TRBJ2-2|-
CATSEPTENTGELFF
TGTGCCACCAGTGAACCGACGGAGAACACCGGGGAGCTGTTTTTT
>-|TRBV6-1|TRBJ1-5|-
CASSWGWSGNQPQHF
TGTGCCAGCAGCTGGGGGTGGTCCGGCAATCAGCCCCAGCATTTT
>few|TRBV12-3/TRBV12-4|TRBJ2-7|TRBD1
CASMGQDRFYEQYF
TGTGCCAGCATGGGACAGGATCGGTTTTACGAGCAGTACTTC
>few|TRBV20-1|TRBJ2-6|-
CSAPSGSSGANVLTF
TGCAGTGCCCCCTCGGGTTCCTCTGGGGCCAACGTCCTGACTTTC
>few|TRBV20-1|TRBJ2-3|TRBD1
CSAADREDTQYF
TGCAGTGCCGCGGACAGGGAAGATACGCAGTATTTT
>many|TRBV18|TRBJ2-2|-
CASSPLHTGELFF
TGTGCCAGCTCACCACTTCACACCGGGGAGCTGTTTTTT
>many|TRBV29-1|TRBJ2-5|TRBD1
CSVGTGGFQETQYF
TGCAGCGTTGGGACAGGGGGTTTCCAAGAGACCCAGTACTTC
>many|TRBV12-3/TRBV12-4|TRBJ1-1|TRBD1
CASSDSQGKATEAFF
TGTGCCAGCAGTGACTCACAGGGGAAGGCCACTGAAGCTTTCTTT
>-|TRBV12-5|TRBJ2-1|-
CASGFIGQSSYNEQFF
TGTGCTAGTGGTTTTATCGGGCAAAGCTCCTACAATGAGCAGTTCTTC
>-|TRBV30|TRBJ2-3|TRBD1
CAWSRTGADTQYF
TGTGCCTGGAGCCGTACAGGGGCAGATACGCAGTATTTT
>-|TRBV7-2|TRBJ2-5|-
CASSGNRVRGETQYF
TGTGCCAGCAGCGGGAACAGGGTCAGGGGAGAGACCCAGTACTTC
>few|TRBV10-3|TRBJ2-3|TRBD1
CAISTGERPTQYF
TGTGCCATCAGCACAGGGGAGCGACCTACGCAGTATTTT
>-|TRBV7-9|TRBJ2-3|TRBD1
CASSDTGGEDTQYF
TGTGCCAGCAGCGATACAGGGGGTGAAGATACGCAGTATTTT
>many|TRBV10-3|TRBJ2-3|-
CAISEGSDTQYF
TGTGCCATCAGTGAAGGGTCAGATACGCAGTATTTT
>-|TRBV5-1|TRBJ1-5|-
CASSPSPGANQPQHF
TGCGCCAGCAGCCCATCCCCCGGGGCCAATCAGCCCCAGCATTTT
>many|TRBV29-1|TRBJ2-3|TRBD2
CSVEKGLGTDTQYF
TGCAGCGTTGAAAAGGGACTAGGGACAGATACGCAGTATTTT
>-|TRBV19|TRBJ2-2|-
CASSGGRNTGELFF
TGTGCCAGTAGCGGGGGACGGAACACCGGGGAGCTGTTTTTT
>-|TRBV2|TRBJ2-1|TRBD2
CASSERGLVMPEQFF
TGTGCCAGCAGTGAGAGGGGACTAGTAATGCCTGAGCAGTTCTTC
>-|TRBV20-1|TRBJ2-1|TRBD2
CSAPRTSGLDNEQFF
TGCAGTGCTCCCCGGACTAGCGGCCTCGACAATGAGCAGTTCTTC
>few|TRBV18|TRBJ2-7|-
CASSPTLGLYEQYF
TGTGCCAGCTCACCTACCTTGGGGTTGTACGAGCAGTACTTC
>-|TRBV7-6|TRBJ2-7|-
CASSPGLGEGSYEQYF
TGTGCCAGCAGCCCGGGACTGGGTGAAGGGTCATACGAGCAGTACTTC
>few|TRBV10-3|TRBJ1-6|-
CAISYEGGNSPLHF
TGTGCCATATCCTACGAGGGTGGTAATTCACCCCTCCACTTT
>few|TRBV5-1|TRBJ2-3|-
CASSLQGLRDTQYF
TGCGCCAGCAGCTTGCAGGGGCTGAGAGATACGCAGTATTTT